The clone carrying this T cell receptor (beta chain) has just a few counts. Its matching antigen is unknown. The sample comes from a study of T-cell reconstitution after alpha-beta-depleted transplantation in children. Study outcomes and limitations: Recipient T cells and thymic progenitors that survived gave rise to the high TCRbeta diversity observed at day 60 in some patients. Reports say that about two months after transplant, the alpha-beta T cells came out of several hundred graft clones that had expanded. Among T cells one year after transplant, newly produced cells accounted for most counts and diversity.

Trimming took off 4 bases at V and 4 bases at J, with 16 bases between the two ends. The CDR3 is made up of 16 amino acids. Germline values: CDR1 MNHEY, CDR2 SMNVEV (reference sequence). This sample's TCRbeta library carried unique molecular identifier barcodes. MiXCR, applied by TCRdb to the PCR reads, yields one record per CDR3 protein. This sample has approximately 430,000 distinct CDR3 sequences, with around 15% found just once. The material sequenced was PBMCs, mostly from graft donor cells, taken 360 days after TCRalphabeta/CD19-depleted stem cell transplant. The sequence was collected from a boy under two years old who had a stem cell transplant for Wiskott-Aldrich syndrome, so the T cells may come from the graft donor. V is TRBV27 and J is TRBJ2-2; D tentatively reads TRBD1 or TRBD2 (6 bases each). CDR3 bases: TGTGCCAGCAGTTGGGGAATGGGGGGCCGCACCGGGGAGCTGTTTTTT. Translation gives CASSWGMGGRTGELFF.